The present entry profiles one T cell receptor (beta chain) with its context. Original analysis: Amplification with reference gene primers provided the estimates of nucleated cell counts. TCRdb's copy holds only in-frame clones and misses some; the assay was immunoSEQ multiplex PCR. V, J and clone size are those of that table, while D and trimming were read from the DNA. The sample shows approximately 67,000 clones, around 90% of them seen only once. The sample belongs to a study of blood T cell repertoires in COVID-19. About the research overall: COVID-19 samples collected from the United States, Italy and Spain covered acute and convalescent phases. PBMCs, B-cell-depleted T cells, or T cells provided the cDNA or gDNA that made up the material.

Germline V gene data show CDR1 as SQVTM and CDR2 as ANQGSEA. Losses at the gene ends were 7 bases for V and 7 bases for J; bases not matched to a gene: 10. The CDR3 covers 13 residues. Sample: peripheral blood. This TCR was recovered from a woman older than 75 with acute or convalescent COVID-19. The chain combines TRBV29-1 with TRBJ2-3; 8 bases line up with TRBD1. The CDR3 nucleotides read TGCAGCGCCGGACAGGGACCCTCTTATACGCAGTATTTT. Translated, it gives CSAGQGPSYTQYF.